What follows is one TCR beta chain and its context. Its matching antigen is unknown. The sample originates from a study of vaccination and CD4 T cells after COVID-19. Study overall: Median time from COVID diagnosis to post-COVID sampling was over 80 days (35 to 161). Whole-study findings and limits: Spike mono-reactivity was found in 304 of the 307 vaccine-specific clones identified in convalescent patients.

This CDR3 spans 15 amino acids. With 8 bases removed from V and 2 bases from J, the gap between germline ends came to 18 bases. The germline V gene has CDR1 MNHEY and CDR2 SVGEGT. Sample treatment: 10-day PBMC culture with coronavirus spike peptide pools or control peptides (ViraFEST assay). Positive PCR dates spanned March to December 2020, predating US Alpha, Beta and Delta variants. Sequencing of DNA taken from cultured CD4+ T cells relied on the Oncomine TCR Beta short-read assay. TCRdb reanalysed the PCR reads using MiXCR and keeps one entry per CDR3 protein. The top ten clones hold 10% to 12% of a sample with fewer than 15,000 distinct CDR3 sequences, 55% to 65% of them seen once.

The TCR originated in a human donor who had recovered from COVID-19. V usage is TRBV6-2 or TRBV6-3 and J usage is TRBJ1-1, with D unresolved. Sequencing input: CD4+ T cells from blood, cultured in vitro. The CDR3 nucleotides read TGTGCCAGCGGTGTTCGGTGGAGGGAAAACACTGAAGCTTTCTTT. Its translation is CASGVRWRENTEAFF.